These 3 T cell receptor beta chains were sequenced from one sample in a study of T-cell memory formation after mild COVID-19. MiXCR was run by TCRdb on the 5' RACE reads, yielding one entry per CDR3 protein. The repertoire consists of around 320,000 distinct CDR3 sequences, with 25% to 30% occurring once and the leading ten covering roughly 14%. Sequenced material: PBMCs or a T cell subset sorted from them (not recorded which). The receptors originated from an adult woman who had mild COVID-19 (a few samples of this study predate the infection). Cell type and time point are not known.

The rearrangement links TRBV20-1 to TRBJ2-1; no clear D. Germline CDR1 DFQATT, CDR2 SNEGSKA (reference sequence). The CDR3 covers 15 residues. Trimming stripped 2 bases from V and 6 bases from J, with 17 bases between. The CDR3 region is CSARRVGLDINEQFF. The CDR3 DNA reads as TGCAGTGCTAGAAGGGTCGGCCTAGATATCAATGAGCAGTTCTTC.

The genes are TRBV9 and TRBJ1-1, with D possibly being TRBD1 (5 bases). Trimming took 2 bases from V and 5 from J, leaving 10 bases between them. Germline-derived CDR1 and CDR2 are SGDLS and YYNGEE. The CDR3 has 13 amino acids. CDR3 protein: CASSVGGTTEAFF. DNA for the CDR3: TGTGCCAGCAGCGTGGGAGGGACGACTGAAGCTTTCTTT.

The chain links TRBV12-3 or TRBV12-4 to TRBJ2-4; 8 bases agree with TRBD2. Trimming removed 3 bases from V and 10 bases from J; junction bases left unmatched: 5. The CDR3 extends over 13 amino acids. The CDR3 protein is CASSFRSGGIQYF. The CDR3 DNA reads TGTGCCAGCAGTTTTAGGTCGGGGGGGATTCAGTACTTC.